These 7 T cell receptor beta chains were sequenced from one sample in a study of blood T cell repertoires in COVID-19. TCRdb keeps only in-frame clones here, not all; method: immunoSEQ multiplex PCR. This sample yields some 74,000 clones, of which approximately 80% are seen a single time; approximately 12% belongs to the top ten. The sequencing sample was made of peripheral blood. These receptor sequences come from a human donor in a cohort sampled during active COVID-19.

The chain is built from TRBV5-1 and TRBJ2-1; 11 bases align to TRBD2. Germline V gene lookup returns CDR1 SGHRS and CDR2 YFSETQ. V was clipped by 5 bases and J by 1 base; unmatched bases: 8. The CDR3 loop spans 17 amino acids. CDR3 DNA sequence: TGCGCCAGCAGGACCGGGACTAGCGGCCGTTCCTACAATGAGCAGTTCTTC. Amino acid sequence: CASRTGTSGRSYNEQFF.

V and J are TRBV5-5 and TRBJ1-3, with 7 positions matching TRBD1. The J segment lost 2 bases and the V segment lost 4 bases, leaving 3 bases of the junction unmatched. Germline V gives CDR1 SGHKS, CDR2 YYEKEE (reference sequence). The length of the CDR3 is 14 residues. Here the CDR3 reads CASSPTGAGNTIYF. Written as DNA, the CDR3 is TGTGCCAGCAGCCCTACAGGGGCTGGAAACACCATATATTTT.

V gene TRBV3-1 (or the pseudogene TRBV3-2) combines with J gene TRBJ2-3; tentatively, D is TRBD2 (5 bases). From germline, CDR1 is LGHDT and CDR2 YNNKEL (reference sequence). The CDR3 extends over 15 amino acids. V was clipped by 1 base and J by 4 bases, with 12 bases between them. The CDR3 region is CASSQAVGAADTQYF. In DNA, the CDR3 is TGTGCCAGCAGCCAAGCGGTGGGAGCAGCAGATACGCAGTATTTT.

The chain recombines TRBV7-3 with TRBJ2-7; TRBD2 aligns across 9 bases. In germline, CDR1 is SGHTA, CDR2 FQGTGA. With V trimmed by 5 bases and J by 1 base, 27 bases remained unmatched. The CDR3 has 22 amino acids. The CDR3 loop is CASSLAPGQLWTSATKSYEQYF. CDR3 nucleotide sequence: TGTGCCAGCAGCCTAGCCCCGGGACAGCTATGGACTAGCGCTACCAAATCCTACGAGCAGTACTTC. Using reference TRBV7-3 and TRBJ2-7 for the parts outside the CDR3, the full variable domain is GAGVSQTPSNKVTEKGKYVELRCDPISGHTALYWYRQSLGQGPEFLIYFQGTGAADDSGLPNDRFFAVRPEGSVSTLKIQRTERGDSAVYLCASSLAPGQLWTSATKSYEQYFGPGTRLTVT.

The J gene is TRBJ2-7, the V gene TRBV2, with 9 bases aligning to TRBD1. J lost 3 bases, V lost 4 bases, and 1 base had no gene match. The CDR3 spans 13 residues. Germline lookup yields CDR1 SNHLY and CDR2 FYNNEI. CDR3 loop: CASSVGQGYEQYV. The CDR3 DNA sequence: TGTGCCAGCAGTGTGGGACAGGGCTACGAGCAGTACGTC.

This clone has just a few counts. The V call is TRBV7-8, the J call TRBJ1-4; 9 nucleotides agree with TRBD1. The CDR3 spans 13 residues. The ends lost 8 bases at V and 5 bases at J; junction bases unmatched: 3. Germline CDR1 reads SGHVS; CDR2 reads FQNEAQ. The CDR3 nucleotides are TGTGCCAGCGGACAGGGGACAAATGAAAAACTGTTTTTT. This translates into CASGQGTNEKLFF.

The genes are TRBV3-1 (or the pseudogene TRBV3-2) and TRBJ1-1; 10 positions agree with TRBD1. CDR3 length: 15 residues. CDR1 and CDR2 from the germline V gene are LGHDT and YNNKEL (reference sequence). The trim removed 1 base at V and 8 bases at J, leaving 7 bases unmatched. CDR3 residues: CASSQAGTGVSEAFF. CDR3 in DNA: TGTGCCAGCAGCCAAGCCGGGACAGGGGTTTCAGAAGCTTTCTTT.